This T cell receptor (beta chain) is drawn from a study of T-cell memory formation after mild COVID-19. TCRdb processed the 5' RACE reads anew with MiXCR; each CDR3 protein has one entry. The sample shows 250,000 or so distinct CDR3 sequences, about a sixth of them seen only once. This clonotype was seen only a few times. The germline V gene encodes CDR1 MNHEY and CDR2 SMNVEV (reference sequence). Trimming shortened V by 3 bases and J by 2 bases, and 17 bases separated the two germline ends. The CDR3 consists of 16 residues. The rearrangement uses TRBV27 and TRBJ2-7; D not resolved. The sequence derives from a man between 18 and 29 years old who had mild COVID-19 (a few samples of this study predate the infection). Cell type and time point are not known. The sample was PBMCs or a T cell subset sorted from them (not recorded which). DNA of the CDR3: TGTGCCAGCAGTTTGGAGTCTCGGGTACGTACCTACGAGCAGTACGTC. It codes for CASSLESRVRTYEQYV.